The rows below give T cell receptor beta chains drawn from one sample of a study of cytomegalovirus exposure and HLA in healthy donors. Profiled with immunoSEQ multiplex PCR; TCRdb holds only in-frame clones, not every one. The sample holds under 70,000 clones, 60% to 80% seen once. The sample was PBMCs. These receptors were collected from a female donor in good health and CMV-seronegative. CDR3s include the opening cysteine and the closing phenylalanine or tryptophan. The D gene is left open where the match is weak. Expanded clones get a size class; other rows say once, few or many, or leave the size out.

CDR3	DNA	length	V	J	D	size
CASSGRQAGNQPQHF	TGTGCCAGTAGTGGGAGGCAGGCGGGCAATCAGCCCCAGCATTTT	15	TRBV19	TRBJ1-5	.	.
CASSTGTSGRNEQFF	TGTGCCAGCAGTACCGGGACTAGCGGGAGAAATGAGCAGTTCTTC	15	TRBV27	TRBJ2-1	TRBD2	.
CASSSTGMNTEAFF	TGTGCCAGCAGTTCGACAGGGATGAACACTGAAGCTTTCTTT	14	TRBV6-5	TRBJ1-1	TRBD1	.
CASSLPGLSNEKLFF	TGTGCCAGCAGCTTGCCGGGACTGAGTAATGAAAAACTGTTTTTT	15	TRBV7-9	TRBJ1-4	.	.
CASSLEAGPFNEQFF	TGTGCCAGCAGCTTAGAGGCGGGGCCATTCAATGAGCAGTTCTTC	15	TRBV7-8	TRBJ2-1	.	.
CASSISLSPASSGANVLTF	TGTGCCAGTAGTATAAGTCTCTCGCCGGCTAGCTCTGGGGCCAACGTCCTGACTTTC	19	TRBV19	TRBJ2-6	.	.
CASSFQGNTEAFF	TGTGCCAGCAGTTTTCAGGGGAACACTGAAGCTTTCTTT	13	TRBV6-5	TRBJ1-1	.	.
CATPHLTFPAFF	TGTGCCACCCCGCACCTGACTTTTCCAGCTTTCTTT	12	TRBV9	TRBJ1-1	.	once
CSADNGQGITEAFF	TGCAGCGCAGACAACGGACAGGGTATCACTGAAGCTTTCTTT	14	TRBV29-1	TRBJ1-1	TRBD1	.
CAWSSGPNYGYTF	TGTGCCTGGAGCTCCGGTCCTAACTATGGCTACACCTTC	13	TRBV30	TRBJ1-2	.	.
CASSLVFASGGFDEQFF	TGCGCCAGCAGCTTGGTGTTCGCTAGCGGGGGGTTCGATGAGCAGTTCTTC	17	TRBV5-1	TRBJ2-1	TRBD2	.
CASSPPRVTEAFF	TGTGCCAGCAGCCCTCCTAGAGTCACTGAAGCTTTCTTT	13	TRBV7-9	TRBJ1-1	.	.
CASSTTGTNTEAFF	TGCGCCAGCAGTACGACAGGGACGAACACTGAAGCTTTCTTT	14	TRBV5-1	TRBJ1-1	TRBD1	.
CAWSVQVGLASYEQYF	TGTGCCTGGAGTGTACAAGTTGGACTAGCGTCCTACGAGCAGTACTTC	16	TRBV30	TRBJ2-7	TRBD2	few
CASSLRPTSGGAGYNEQFF	TGTGCCAGCAGCCTAAGGCCCACTAGCGGGGGGGCCGGGTACAATGAGCAGTTCTTC	19	TRBV7-2	TRBJ2-1	TRBD2	.
CASSSLRTSGFTVEQFF	TGTGCCAGCAGCTCCCTACGGACTAGCGGGTTCACGGTTGAGCAGTTCTTC	17	TRBV13	TRBJ2-1	TRBD2	.
CASSLKPWNTEAFF	TGTGCCAGCAGTTTAAAGCCGTGGAACACTGAAGCTTTCTTT	14	TRBV27	TRBJ1-1	.	.
CASSRNSDSLEQFF	TGTGCCAGCAGCCGAAATTCGGACAGTCTTGAGCAGTTCTTC	14	TRBV25-1	TRBJ2-1	.	.
CASSAWTGPLGNTEAFF	TGTGCCAGCAGTGCGTGGACAGGGCCTCTGGGGAACACTGAAGCTTTCTTT	17	TRBV2	TRBJ1-1	TRBD1	.
CASSAGGQGNYGYTF	TGTGCCAGCAGCGCGGGGGGACAGGGGAACTATGGCTACACCTTC	15	TRBV9	TRBJ1-2	TRBD1	few
CASSLGGRGSSYEQYF	TGTGCCAGCAGCTTGGGTGGCAGGGGGAGCTCCTACGAGCAGTACTTC	16	TRBV5-8	TRBJ2-7	TRBD1	.
CASSESRAGGVGETQYF	TGTGCCAGCAGTGAATCTAGAGCGGGGGGGGTTGGAGAGACCCAGTACTTC	17	TRBV6-1	TRBJ2-5	TRBD2	.
CASSLGTTGGAGEKLFF	TGTGCCAGCAGCTTGGGAACCACAGGGGGCGCTGGGGAAAAACTGTTTTTT	17	TRBV5-8	TRBJ1-4	TRBD1	.
CATSSSGTGLNTEAFF	TGTGCCACCAGCTCCTCCGGGACAGGGCTGAACACTGAAGCTTTCTTT	16	TRBV15	TRBJ1-1	TRBD1	once
CASSLAANYGYTF	TGTGCCAGCAGTTTGGCGGCTAACTATGGCTACACCTTC	13	TRBV28	TRBJ1-2	.	.
CASRAVGGWSPYEQYF	TGTGCCAGCAGGGCCGTGGGGGGTTGGAGTCCCTACGAGCAGTACTTC	16	TRBV2	TRBJ2-7	.	.
CAIGAGGETQYF	TGTGCCATCGGAGCGGGAGGGGAGACCCAGTACTTC	12	TRBV10-3	TRBJ2-5	TRBD2	.
CARSGPSSYNSPLHF	TGTGCCCGATCAGGTCCGAGCTCCTATAATTCACCCCTCCACTTT	15	TRBV2	TRBJ1-6	.	few
CASSPQGAMNTEAFF	TGTGCCAGCAGCCCGCAGGGGGCGATGAACACTGAAGCTTTCTTT	15	TRBV9	TRBJ1-1	TRBD1	few
CASTPGTGANEKLFF	TGTGCCAGCACCCCCGGGACAGGGGCCAATGAAAAACTGTTTTTT	15	TRBV7-9	TRBJ1-4	TRBD1	once
CATWPGVGADTQYF	TGTGCCACCTGGCCGGGGGTCGGGGCAGATACGCAGTATTTT	14	TRBV10-3	TRBJ2-3	.	once
CASSFGTAYNYGYTF	TGTGCCAGCAGCTTTGGCACAGCCTATAACTATGGCTACACCTTC	15	TRBV7-6	TRBJ1-2	.	.
CASSFIGLANEQFF	TGTGCCAGTAGTTTCATAGGACTAGCCAATGAGCAGTTCTTC	14	TRBV19	TRBJ2-1	TRBD2	.
CASSSPGDYSNQPQHF	TGTGCCAGCAGCTCCCCCGGGGATTATAGCAATCAGCCCCAGCATTTT	16	TRBV7-8	TRBJ1-5	.	.
CASSQGARGQNYEQYF	TGCGCCAGCAGCCAAGGGGCCCGAGGACAGAACTACGAGCAGTACTTC	16	TRBV4-1	TRBJ2-7	.	.
CASSLGETDTQYF	TGTGCCAGCAGCTTAGGAGAAACAGATACGCAGTATTTT	13	TRBV7-7	TRBJ2-3	.	.
CASSNRGRGNQPQHF	TGTGCCAGCAGTAACAGGGGGCGCGGCAATCAGCCCCAGCATTTT	15	TRBV28	TRBJ1-5	TRBD1	.
CASSQDLAGGSKNTEAFF	TGCGCCAGCAGCCAAGATCTGGCAGGGGGTTCTAAGAACACTGAAGCTTTCTTT	18	TRBV4-1	TRBJ1-1	TRBD1	.
CASSDSGSSYNEQFF	TGTGCCAGCAGCGATAGCGGGAGCTCCTACAATGAGCAGTTCTTC	15	TRBV9	TRBJ2-1	TRBD2	few
CASSLAGDNYGYTF	TGTGCCAGCAGCTTAGCCGGGGATAACTATGGCTACACCTTC	14	TRBV7-8	TRBJ1-2	.	.
CASSQDWDRGVTNEKLFF	TGTGCCAGCAGCCAAGATTGGGACAGGGGCGTAACTAATGAAAAACTGTTTTTT	18	TRBV4-2	TRBJ1-4	TRBD1	once
CASSEDRYQNEKLFF	TGTGCCAGCAGTGAAGACAGATACCAAAATGAAAAACTGTTTTTT	15	TRBV6-1	TRBJ1-4	.	.
CASRWGTDEQFF	TGTGCCAGCCGGTGGGGCACAGATGAGCAGTTCTTC	12	TRBV28	TRBJ2-1	.	.
CASNLSERLRAFF	TGTGCCAGCAACTTATCAGAAAGACTACGCGCCTTCTTC	13	TRBV11-2	TRBJ2-1	.	.
CASSPTGQPTEQYF	TGTGCCAGCAGCCCAACGGGACAGCCAACCGAGCAGTACTTC	14	TRBV9	TRBJ2-7	TRBD1	few
CASSDRFPANSPLHF	TGTGCCAGCAGTGACCGATTTCCCGCGAATTCACCCCTCCACTTT	15	TRBV6-1	TRBJ1-6	.	.
CASSYSGGVQETQYF	TGTGCCAGCAGTTACTCGGGGGGGGTCCAAGAGACCCAGTACTTC	15	TRBV6-5	TRBJ2-5	TRBD2	.
CAISPGTGDGYTF	TGTGCCATTTCCCCCGGGACAGGGGATGGCTACACCTTC	13	TRBV10-3	TRBJ1-2	TRBD1	.
CASSLLRYRDRGAYEQYF	TGCGCCAGCAGCTTGCTGCGCTACCGGGACAGGGGGGCCTACGAGCAGTACTTC	18	TRBV5-1	TRBJ2-7	TRBD1	once
CASSDDRWSGGYTF	TGTGCCAGCAGTGATGACAGGTGGTCTGGTGGCTACACCTTC	14	TRBV2	TRBJ1-2	.	few
CASSTRTGAISYEQYF	TGTGCCAGCAGCACTCGGACAGGGGCCATCTCCTACGAGCAGTACTTC	16	TRBV7-8	TRBJ2-7	TRBD1	.
CAISAVSSGNTIYF	TGTGCCATCAGTGCGGTGTCCTCTGGAAACACCATATATTTT	14	TRBV10-3	TRBJ1-3	.	few
CASSPSFAGDTDTQYF	TGTGCCAGCTCCCCCTCGTTTGCGGGAGACACAGATACGCAGTATTTT	16	TRBV18	TRBJ2-3	TRBD2	once
CASSPTTGGASNYGYTF	TGTGCCAGCAGCCCCACGACAGGGGGCGCTTCTAACTATGGCTACACCTTC	17	TRBV28	TRBJ1-2	TRBD1	.
CASSIERQGLMQPQHF	TGTGCCAGTAGTATAGAAAGACAGGGCCTCATGCAGCCCCAGCATTTT	16	TRBV19	TRBJ1-5	TRBD1	few
CASSVGQGVREQYF	TGTGCCAGCAGCGTGGGACAGGGAGTGAGGGAGCAGTACTTC	14	TRBV9	TRBJ2-7	TRBD1	.
CASSPGREQYF	TGTGCCAGCAGCCCGGGTCGCGAGCAGTACTTC	11	TRBV9	TRBJ2-7	.	few
CASSMLAGAYSEQFF	TGTGCCAGTAGTATGCTAGCGGGGGCCTACAGTGAGCAGTTCTTC	15	TRBV19	TRBJ2-1	TRBD2	.
CASSRGRQGTEAFF	TGTGCCAGCAGCAGAGGTCGACAGGGCACTGAAGCTTTCTTT	14	TRBV13	TRBJ1-1	TRBD1	once